This T cell receptor (beta chain) was sequenced during a study of cytomegalovirus exposure and HLA in healthy donors. Concerning this clone: What it binds is unknown.

Looked up from germline, CDR1 is MNHNS and CDR2 is SASEGT. The trim removed 7 bases at V and 1 base at J, leaving 3 bases unmatched. The CDR3 runs to 14 residues. Both 60 Vbeta primers and 13 Jbeta primers went into the PCR. Original data processing: Roughly 76 million unique TCR beta chains, about 11 million of them shared, were counted by a later analysis. Libraries were prepared by immunoSEQ multiplex PCR; TCRdb keeps only in-frame clonotypes and omits some of them. V, J and clone size reflect that table, while D and trimming were determined from the DNA. The ten most abundant clones cover under 2% of a sample with roughly 45,000 clones. Study-level findings and limits: According to a later analysis, donors in an Asian-associated ancestry cluster reportedly had fewer N-insertions than the roughly 670-donor mean. Data from an earlier analysis indicated that most TCR beta V segments were productive either about 87% or about 30% of the time. TCR beta sequences reportedly predicted most subjects' HLA-A and HLA-B alleles accurately.

The rearrangement links TRBV6-1 to TRBJ2-7, with 11 bases identical to TRBD2. The sequence derives from a woman aged 25 to 45 in good health and CMV-seronegative. Input material: PBMCs. The CDR3 protein is CASTGTSGSYEQYF. CDR3 coding DNA: TGTGCCAGCACAGGGACTAGCGGTTCCTACGAGCAGTACTTC.